The clone carrying this TCR beta chain was observed at least ten times. No antigen is known for it. Preparation of the TCRbeta library involved a method that used unique molecular identifiers. TCRdb processed the PCR reads anew with MiXCR; each CDR3 protein has one entry. The table records fewer than 700,000 distinct CDR3 sequences, approximately 22% of them present only once. These data come from a study of T-cell reconstitution after alpha-beta-depleted transplantation in children. Study outcomes and limitations: At the one-year point after transplant, T-cell counts and TCRbeta diversity were found to come mostly from T cells that had been newly produced. The study reportedly traced alpha-beta T cells about two months after transplant to several hundred expanded graft clones. The origin of high day-60 TCRbeta diversity in some patients lay in surviving recipient T cells and thymic progenitors.

Trimming took 2 bases from V and 1 from J; bases not matched to a gene: 3. Per the germline V gene, CDR1 is MDHEN and CDR2 is SYDVKM. This CDR3 region has 15 residues. The receptor was isolated from a boy under two years old who had a stem cell transplant for acute myeloid leukemia, so the T cells may come from the graft donor. Sequencing was performed on PBMCs, mostly from graft donor cells, taken 360 days after TCRalphabeta/CD19-depleted stem cell transplant. The chain couples TRBV28 to TRBJ2-3; TRBD2 aligns across 7 bases. The CDR3 loop is CASSLLAERTDTQYF. The CDR3, as DNA: TGTGCCAGCAGTTTACTAGCGGAGCGCACAGATACGCAGTATTTT.